This T cell receptor beta chain was recorded in a study of blood T cell repertoires in COVID-19. Study-level background: The cDNA or gDNA used as material had been derived from T cells, B-cell-depleted T cells, or PBMCs.

CDR3 length equals 13 residues. Germline V gene data show CDR1 as MDHEN and CDR2 as SYDVKM. V lost 7 bases and J lost 10, with 20 bases in between. In the study's own analysis: It was from reference gene primer amplification that nucleated cell counts were estimated. Sequencing used immunoSEQ multiplex PCR; TCRdb keeps in-frame clones, though not all of them. The V and J calls and clone size are taken from that table; D and trimming were inferred from the DNA. The sample holds more than 150,000 clones, over 75% seen once. The receptor was derived from a middle-aged man with active or convalescent COVID-19. The rearrangement joins TRBV28 to TRBJ2-7; D is unclear. Sequences were obtained from peripheral blood. CDR3 coding DNA: TGTGCCAGCAAAGCCGGTTCTCTTCGCGGACAGTACTTC. Protein: CASKAGSLRGQYF.